This TCR beta chain was recorded in a study of T cell responses to AZD1222 COVID-19 vaccine. Regarding the study as a whole: Most donors were white British, females outnumbered males, and clonal diversity was possibly underestimated. Seropositive AZD1222 recipients at baseline numbered only five to seven. Mapped onto spike, vaccine-associated CD4 TCRs spanned it and were dominant at 160-218 and 743-854.

A note on this clone: Its antigen is as yet unknown. Within the sample, other DNA sequences also encode this same CDR3.

The assay was immunoSEQ multiplex PCR, and TCRdb's table has in-frame clones only and misses some. The data show approximately 140,000 clones, roughly 92% seen once. Germline-derived CDR1 and CDR2 are LGHNA and YSLEER. The CDR3 totals 13 residues. Trimming shortened V by 1 base and J by 3 bases, and 7 bases separated the two germline ends. The receptor was isolated from an adult who received the AZD1222 COVID-19 vaccine. The input for sequencing was peripheral blood, taken 28 days after the second AZD1222 dose. The gene calls are TRBV4-3 and TRBJ2-7, with TRBD1 as a possible D gene (6 bases). CDR3 nucleotide sequence: TGCGCCAGCAGCCAAGGGGACAACTACGAGCAGTACTTC. It is translated as CASSQGDNYEQYF.